This TCR beta chain comes out of a study of beta chain features in type 1 diabetes. There are 17 residues in the CDR3. Per germline, CDR1 SQVTM and CDR2 ANQGSEA. The V and J ends lost 7 bases and 6 bases, in that order; junction bases with no gene match: 17. Sequenced material consisted of expressed TCRB transcripts (all of the isolated RNA was reverse transcribed). The repertoire was sequenced with immunoSEQ multiplex PCR; TCRdb's copy has only in-frame clones and lacks some. This table holds around 500,000 clones, 30% found once. The V and J genes are TRBV29-1 and TRBJ2-7, with 14 nucleotides matching TRBD2. This receptor was taken from a man aged 18 to 30 in good health. The source material was naive CD4+ T cells from blood. The CDR3 loop is CSASRSGTSGSIGEQYF. CDR3 in DNA: TGCAGCGCTTCCCGCTCCGGGACTAGCGGGAGTATCGGCGAGCAGTACTTC.